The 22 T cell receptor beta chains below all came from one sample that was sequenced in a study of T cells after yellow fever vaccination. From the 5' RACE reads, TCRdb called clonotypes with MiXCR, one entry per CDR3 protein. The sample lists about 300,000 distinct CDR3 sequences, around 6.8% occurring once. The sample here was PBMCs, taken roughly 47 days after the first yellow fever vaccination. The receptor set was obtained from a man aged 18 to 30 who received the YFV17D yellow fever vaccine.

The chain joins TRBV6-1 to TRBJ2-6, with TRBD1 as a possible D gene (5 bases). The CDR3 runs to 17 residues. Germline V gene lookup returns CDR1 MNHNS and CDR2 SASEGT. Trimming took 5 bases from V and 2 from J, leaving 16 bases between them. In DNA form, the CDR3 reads TGTGCCAGCAGTAAGACAGACCTAGGCGCTGGGGCCAACGTCCTGACTTTC. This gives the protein CASSKTDLGAGANVLTF.

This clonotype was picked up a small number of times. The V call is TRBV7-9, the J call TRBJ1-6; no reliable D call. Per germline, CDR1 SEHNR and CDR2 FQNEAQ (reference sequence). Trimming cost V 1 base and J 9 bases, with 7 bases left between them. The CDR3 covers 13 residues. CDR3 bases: TGTGCCAGCAGCTTAGATTACACTTCACCCCTCCACTTT. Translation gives CASSLDYTSPLHF.

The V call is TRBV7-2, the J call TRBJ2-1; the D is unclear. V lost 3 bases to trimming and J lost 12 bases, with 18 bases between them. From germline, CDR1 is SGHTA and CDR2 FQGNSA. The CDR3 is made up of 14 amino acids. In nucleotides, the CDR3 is TGTGCCAGCAGCTTGTCGGTATTCGGCAACGTGCAGTTCTTC. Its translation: CASSLSVFGNVQFF.

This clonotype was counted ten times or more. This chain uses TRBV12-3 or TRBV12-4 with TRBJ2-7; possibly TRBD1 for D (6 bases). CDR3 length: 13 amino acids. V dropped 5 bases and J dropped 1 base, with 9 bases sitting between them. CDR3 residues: CASSRDTSYEQYV. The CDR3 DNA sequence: TGTGCCAGCAGTCGGGACACTTCCTACGAGCAGTACGTC.

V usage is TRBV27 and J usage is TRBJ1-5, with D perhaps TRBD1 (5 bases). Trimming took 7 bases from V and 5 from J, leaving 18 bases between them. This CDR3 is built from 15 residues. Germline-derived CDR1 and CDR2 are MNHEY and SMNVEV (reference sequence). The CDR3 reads CASNPGAPGDQPQHF. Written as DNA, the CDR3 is TGTGCCAGCAACCCCGGAGCACCGGGGGATCAGCCCCAGCATTTT.

Written as DNA, the CDR3 is TGTGCCAGCAGCTCCTCAGCGGGCTACGAGCAGTACGTC. As protein: CASSSSAGYEQYV. The chain uses TRBV7-2 and TRBJ2-7; tentatively, D is TRBD2 (6 bases). Trimming cost V 4 bases and J 3 bases, with 10 bases left between them. The length of the CDR3 is 13 residues. Germline V CDR1 and CDR2: SGHTA, FQGNSA.

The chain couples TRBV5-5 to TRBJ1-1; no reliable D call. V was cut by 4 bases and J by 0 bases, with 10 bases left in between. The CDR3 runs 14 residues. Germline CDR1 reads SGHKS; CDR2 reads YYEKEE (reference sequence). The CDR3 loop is CASSGRHMNTEAFF. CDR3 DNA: TGTGCCAGCAGCGGGAGACATATGAACACTGAAGCTTTCTTT.

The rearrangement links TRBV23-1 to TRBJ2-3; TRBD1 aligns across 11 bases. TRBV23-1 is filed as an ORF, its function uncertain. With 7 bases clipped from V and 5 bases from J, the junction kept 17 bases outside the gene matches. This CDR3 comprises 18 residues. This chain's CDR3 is CASTSLYPGQGVEDTQYF. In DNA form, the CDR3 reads TGCGCCAGCACATCACTTTACCCGGGACAGGGGGTAGAAGATACGCAGTATTTT.

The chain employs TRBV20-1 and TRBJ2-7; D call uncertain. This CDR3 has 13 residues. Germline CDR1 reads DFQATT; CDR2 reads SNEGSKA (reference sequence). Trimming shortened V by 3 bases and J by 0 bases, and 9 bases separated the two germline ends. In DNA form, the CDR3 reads TGCAGTGCTAGCACCGCGAGCTCCTACGAGCAGTACTTC. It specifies CSASTASSYEQYF.

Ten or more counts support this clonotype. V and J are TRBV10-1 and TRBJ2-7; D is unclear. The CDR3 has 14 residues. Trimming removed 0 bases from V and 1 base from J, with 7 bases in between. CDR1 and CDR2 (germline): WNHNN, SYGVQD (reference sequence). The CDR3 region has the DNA TGCGCCAGCAGTGAGTCCGCCGGATCCTACGAGCAGTACTTC. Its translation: CASSESAGSYEQYF.

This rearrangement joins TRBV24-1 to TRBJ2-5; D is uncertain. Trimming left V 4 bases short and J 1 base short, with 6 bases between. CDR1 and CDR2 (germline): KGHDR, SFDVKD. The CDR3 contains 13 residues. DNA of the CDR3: TGTGCCACCAGTGAGTTGTTCCAAGAGACCCAGTACTTC. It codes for CATSELFQETQYF.

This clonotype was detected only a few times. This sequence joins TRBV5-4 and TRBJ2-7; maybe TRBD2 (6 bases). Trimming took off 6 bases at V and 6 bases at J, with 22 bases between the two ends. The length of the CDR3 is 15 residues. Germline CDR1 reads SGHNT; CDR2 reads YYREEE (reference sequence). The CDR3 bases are TGTGCCAGCACCCTTCGGCCCGGGGGATCCAGCGAGCAGTACTTC. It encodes CASTLRPGGSSEQYF.

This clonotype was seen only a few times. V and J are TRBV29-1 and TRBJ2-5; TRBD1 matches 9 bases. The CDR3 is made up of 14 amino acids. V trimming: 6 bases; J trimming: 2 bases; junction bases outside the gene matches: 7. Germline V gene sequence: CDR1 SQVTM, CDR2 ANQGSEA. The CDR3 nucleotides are TGCAGCGTAATCGGACAGGGGAGTCAAGAGACCCAGTACTTC. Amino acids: CSVIGQGSQETQYF.

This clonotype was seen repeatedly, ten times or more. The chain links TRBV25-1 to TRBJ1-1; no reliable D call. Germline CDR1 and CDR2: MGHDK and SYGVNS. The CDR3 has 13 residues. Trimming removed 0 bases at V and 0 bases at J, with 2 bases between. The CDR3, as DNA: TGTGCCAGCAGTGAATATGTGAACACTGAAGCTTTCTTT. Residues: CASSEYVNTEAFF.

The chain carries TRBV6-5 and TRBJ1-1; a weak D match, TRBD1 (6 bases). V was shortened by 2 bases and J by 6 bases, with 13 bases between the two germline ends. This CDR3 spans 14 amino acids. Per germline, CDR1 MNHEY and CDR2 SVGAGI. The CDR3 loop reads CASSYVPQGSEAFF. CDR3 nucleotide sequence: TGTGCCAGCAGTTACGTCCCACAGGGCTCTGAAGCTTTCTTT.

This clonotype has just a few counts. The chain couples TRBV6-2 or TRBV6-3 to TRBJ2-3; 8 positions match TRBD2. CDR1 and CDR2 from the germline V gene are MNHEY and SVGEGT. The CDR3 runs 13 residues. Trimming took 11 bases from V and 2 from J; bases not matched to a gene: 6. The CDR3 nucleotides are TGTGCCTCCCGGGGGGGCCACACAGATACGCAGTATTTT. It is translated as CASRGGHTDTQYF.

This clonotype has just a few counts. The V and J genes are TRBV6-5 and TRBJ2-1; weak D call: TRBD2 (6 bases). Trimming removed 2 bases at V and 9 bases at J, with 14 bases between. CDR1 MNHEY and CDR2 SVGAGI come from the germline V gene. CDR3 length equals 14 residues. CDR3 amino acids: CASSYRGSGGEQFF. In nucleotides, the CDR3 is TGTGCCAGCAGTTACCGGGGGTCGGGTGGTGAGCAGTTCTTC.

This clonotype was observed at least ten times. The CDR3 DNA follows: TGCAGCGTTGATCCCCACAGGGGGGGAAACACTGAAGCTTTCTTT. It is translated as CSVDPHRGGNTEAFF. The chain has TRBV29-1 and TRBJ1-1; 8 bases match TRBD1. The germline CDR1 and CDR2 sequences are SQVTM and ANQGSEA. V shed 3 bases, J shed 2 bases, and the junction held 8 bases outside the gene matches. The CDR3 length is 15 residues.

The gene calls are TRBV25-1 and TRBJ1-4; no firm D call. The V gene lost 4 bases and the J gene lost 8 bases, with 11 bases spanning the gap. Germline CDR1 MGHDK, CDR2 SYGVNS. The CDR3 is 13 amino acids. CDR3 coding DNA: TGTGCCAGCAGTGCGTACGTGGAAGAAAAACTGTTTTTT. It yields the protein CASSAYVEEKLFF. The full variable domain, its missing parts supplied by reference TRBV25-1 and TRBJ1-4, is EADIYQTPRYLVIGTGKKITLECSQTMGHDKMYWYQQDPGMELHLIHYSYGVNSTEKGDLSSESTVSRIRTEHFPLTLESARPSHTSQYLCASSAYVEEKLFFGSGTQLSVL.

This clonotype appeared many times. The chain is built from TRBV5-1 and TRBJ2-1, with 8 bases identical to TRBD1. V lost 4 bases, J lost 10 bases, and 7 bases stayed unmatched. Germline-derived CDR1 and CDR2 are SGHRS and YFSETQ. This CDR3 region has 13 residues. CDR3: CASSPDRVREQFF. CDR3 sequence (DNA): TGCGCCAGCAGCCCGGACAGGGTTCGGGAGCAGTTCTTC.

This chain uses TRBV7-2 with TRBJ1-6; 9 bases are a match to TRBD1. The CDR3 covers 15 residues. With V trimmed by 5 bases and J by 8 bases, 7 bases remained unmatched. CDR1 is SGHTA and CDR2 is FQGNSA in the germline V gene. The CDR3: CASSTWTGEYSPLHF. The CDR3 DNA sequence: TGTGCCAGCAGCACCTGGACAGGGGAATATTCACCCCTCCACTTT.

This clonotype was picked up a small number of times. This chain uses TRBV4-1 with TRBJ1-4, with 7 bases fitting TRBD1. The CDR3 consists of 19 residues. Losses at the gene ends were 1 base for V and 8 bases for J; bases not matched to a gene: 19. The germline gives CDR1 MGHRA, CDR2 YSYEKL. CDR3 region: CASSQVWRQGSGGREKLFF. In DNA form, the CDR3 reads TGCGCCAGCAGCCAAGTCTGGCGACAGGGTTCTGGGGGTCGGGAAAAACTGTTTTTT.